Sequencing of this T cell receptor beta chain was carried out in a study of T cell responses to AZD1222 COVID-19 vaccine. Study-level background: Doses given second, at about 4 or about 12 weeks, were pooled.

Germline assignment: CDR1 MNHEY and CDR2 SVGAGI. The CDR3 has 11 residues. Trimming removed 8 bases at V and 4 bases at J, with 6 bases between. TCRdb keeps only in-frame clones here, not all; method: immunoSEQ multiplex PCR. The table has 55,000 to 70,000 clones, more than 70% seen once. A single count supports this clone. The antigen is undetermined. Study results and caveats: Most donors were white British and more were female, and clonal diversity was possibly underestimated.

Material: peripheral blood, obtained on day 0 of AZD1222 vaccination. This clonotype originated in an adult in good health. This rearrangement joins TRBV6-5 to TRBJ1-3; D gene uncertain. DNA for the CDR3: TGTGCCAGCGAGCAGGGAAACACCATATATTTT. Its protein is CASEQGNTIYF.